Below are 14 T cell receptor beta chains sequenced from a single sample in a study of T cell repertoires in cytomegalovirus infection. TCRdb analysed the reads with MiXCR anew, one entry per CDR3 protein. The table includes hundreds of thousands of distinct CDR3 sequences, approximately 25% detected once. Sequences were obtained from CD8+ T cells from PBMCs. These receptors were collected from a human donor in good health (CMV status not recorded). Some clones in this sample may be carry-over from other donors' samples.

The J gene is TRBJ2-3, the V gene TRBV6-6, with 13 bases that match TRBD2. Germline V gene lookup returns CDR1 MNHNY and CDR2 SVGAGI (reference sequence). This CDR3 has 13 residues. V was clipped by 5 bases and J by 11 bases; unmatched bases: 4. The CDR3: CASSPLAGGGQYF. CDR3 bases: TGTGCCAGCAGTCCACTAGCGGGGGGGGGGCAGTATTTT.

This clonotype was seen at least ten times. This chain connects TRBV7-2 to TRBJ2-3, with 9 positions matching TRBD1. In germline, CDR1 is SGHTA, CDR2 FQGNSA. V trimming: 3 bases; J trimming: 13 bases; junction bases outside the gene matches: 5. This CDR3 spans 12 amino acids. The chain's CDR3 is CASSLGTGREYF. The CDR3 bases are TGTGCCAGCAGCTTGGGGACAGGGCGGGAGTATTTT.

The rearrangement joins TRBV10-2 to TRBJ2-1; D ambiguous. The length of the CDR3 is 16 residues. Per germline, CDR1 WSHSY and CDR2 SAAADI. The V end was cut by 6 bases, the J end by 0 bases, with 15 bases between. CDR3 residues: CASSAMTESSYNEQFF. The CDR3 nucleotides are TGCGCCAGCAGCGCTATGACGGAGAGCTCCTACAATGAGCAGTTCTTC.

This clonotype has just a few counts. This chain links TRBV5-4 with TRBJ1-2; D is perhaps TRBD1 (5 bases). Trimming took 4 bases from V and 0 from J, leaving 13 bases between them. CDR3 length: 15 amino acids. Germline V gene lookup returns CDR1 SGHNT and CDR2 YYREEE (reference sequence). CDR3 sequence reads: CASSRWGESNYGYTF. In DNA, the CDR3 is TGTGCCAGCAGCAGGTGGGGCGAATCTAACTATGGCTACACCTTC.

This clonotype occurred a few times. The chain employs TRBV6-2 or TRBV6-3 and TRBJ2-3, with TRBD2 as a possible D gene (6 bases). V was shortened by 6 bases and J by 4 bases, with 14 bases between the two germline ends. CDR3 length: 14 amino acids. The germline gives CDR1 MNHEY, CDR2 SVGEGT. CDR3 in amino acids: CASRDGRRADTQYF. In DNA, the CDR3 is TGTGCCAGCAGAGACGGACGGAGGGCAGATACGCAGTATTTT.

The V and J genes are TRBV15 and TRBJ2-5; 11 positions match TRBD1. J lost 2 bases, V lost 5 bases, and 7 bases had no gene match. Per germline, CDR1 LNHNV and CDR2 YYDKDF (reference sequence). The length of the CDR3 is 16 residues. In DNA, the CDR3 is TGTGCCACCAGCCCTTGGACAGGGGGCTCTCAAGAGACCCAGTACTTC. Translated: CATSPWTGGSQETQYF.

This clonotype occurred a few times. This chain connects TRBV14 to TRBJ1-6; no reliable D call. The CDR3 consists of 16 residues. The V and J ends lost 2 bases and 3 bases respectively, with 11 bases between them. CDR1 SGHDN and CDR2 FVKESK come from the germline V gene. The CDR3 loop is CASSQRRGVYNSPLHF. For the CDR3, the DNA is TGTGCCAGCAGCCAAAGGCGGGGAGTCTATAATTCACCCCTCCACTTT.

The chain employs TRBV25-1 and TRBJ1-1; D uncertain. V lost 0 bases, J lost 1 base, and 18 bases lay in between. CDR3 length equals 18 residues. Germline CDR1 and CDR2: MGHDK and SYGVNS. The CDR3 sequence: CASSEYFGPSNSNTEAFF. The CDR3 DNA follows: TGTGCCAGCAGTGAATATTTTGGGCCCTCCAATTCGAACACTGAAGCTTTCTTT.

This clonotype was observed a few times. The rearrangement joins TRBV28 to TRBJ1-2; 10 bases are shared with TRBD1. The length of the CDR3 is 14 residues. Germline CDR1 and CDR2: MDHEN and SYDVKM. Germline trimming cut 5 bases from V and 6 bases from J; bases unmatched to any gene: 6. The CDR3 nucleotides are TGTGCCAGCAGTCCGGACAGGGGGTTGGATGGCTACACCTTC. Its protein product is CASSPDRGLDGYTF.

CDR3 sequence reads: CASKGGSGADTQYF. CDR3 bases: TGTGCCAGCAAGGGGGGCTCCGGGGCAGATACGCAGTATTTT. The V gene is TRBV28, the J gene TRBJ2-3; D is tentatively TRBD1 or TRBD2 (6 bases each). Germline CDR1 is MDHEN and CDR2 is SYDVKM. The ends were cut back, 7 bases at V and 4 bases at J, with 15 bases in the middle. CDR3 length: 14 amino acids. The full variable domain, its missing parts supplied by reference TRBV28 and TRBJ2-3, is DVKVTQSSRYLVKRTGEKVFLECVQDMDHENMFWYRQDPGLGLRLIYFSYDVKMKEKGDIPEGYSVSREKKERFSLILESASTNQTSMYLCASKGGSGADTQYFGPGTRLTVL.

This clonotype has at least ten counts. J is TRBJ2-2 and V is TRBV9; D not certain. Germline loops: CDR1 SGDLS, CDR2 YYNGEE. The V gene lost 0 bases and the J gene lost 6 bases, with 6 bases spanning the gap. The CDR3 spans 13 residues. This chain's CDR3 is CASSVGSPGELFF. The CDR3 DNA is TGTGCCAGCAGCGTAGGCAGTCCCGGGGAGCTGTTTTTT.

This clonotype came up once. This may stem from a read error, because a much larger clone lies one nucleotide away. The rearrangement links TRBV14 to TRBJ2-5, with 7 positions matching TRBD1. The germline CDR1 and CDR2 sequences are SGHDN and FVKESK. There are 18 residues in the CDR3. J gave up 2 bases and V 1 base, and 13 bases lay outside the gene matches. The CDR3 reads CASSQVRTGRTTQETQYF. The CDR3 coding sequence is TGTGCCAGCAGCCAAGTCAGGACAGGTCGGACCACACAAGAGACCCAGTACTTC.

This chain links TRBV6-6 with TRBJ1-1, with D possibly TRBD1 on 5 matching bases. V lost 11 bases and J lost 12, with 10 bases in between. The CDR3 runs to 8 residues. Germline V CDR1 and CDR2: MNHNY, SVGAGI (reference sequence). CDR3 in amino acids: CAGGETFF. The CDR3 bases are TGTGCCGGAGGGGAAACTTTCTTT.

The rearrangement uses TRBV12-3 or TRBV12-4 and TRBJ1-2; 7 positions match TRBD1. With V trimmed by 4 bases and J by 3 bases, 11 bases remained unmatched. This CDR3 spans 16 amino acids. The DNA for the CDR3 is TGTGCCAGCAGTTCCGGGACAGCCCAACGACACTATGGCTACACCTTC. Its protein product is CASSSGTAQRHYGYTF.